The 5 T cell receptor beta chains below come from one sample, sequenced in a study of T cells in localized non-small cell lung cancer. Measured with immunoSEQ multiplex PCR; TCRdb has only the in-frame clones, and not every one. This sample has around 50,000 clones, with approximately 86% found just once. Sequences were derived from PBMCs, sampled before any cancer treatment. These receptor sequences come from a man aged 35 to 69 with stage II lung adenocarcinoma.

The chain is built from TRBV5-1 and TRBJ2-3; 8 bases align to TRBD2. The CDR3 consists of 14 residues. Germline V CDR1 and CDR2: SGHRS, YFSETQ. J lost 3 bases, V lost 4 bases, and 4 bases had no gene match. CDR3 loop: CASSMGLGTDTQYF. In DNA, the CDR3 is TGCGCCAGCAGCATGGGACTAGGGACAGATACGCAGTATTTT.

CDR3 DNA: TGTGCCAGCAGCGCAGGGTCATACCTCTATGGCTACACCTTC. Translating it yields CASSAGSYLYGYTF. V and J are TRBV9 and TRBJ1-2, with D perhaps TRBD1 (5 bases). V was clipped by 3 bases and J by 4 bases, with 13 bases between them. The CDR3 spans 14 residues. Germline values: CDR1 SGDLS, CDR2 YYNGEE.

The chain links TRBV6-4 to TRBJ2-2; TRBD1 agrees at 7 bases. The CDR3 length is 14 residues. The ends lost 6 bases at V and 6 bases at J; junction bases unmatched: 7. Germline V CDR1 and CDR2: MRHNA, SNTAGT. In DNA, the CDR3 is TGTGCCAGCAGGCAGGGGACAGTCGCCGGGGAGCTGTTTTTT. It encodes CASRQGTVAGELFF.

The DNA for the CDR3 is TGCAGCGTTGCCCCCCCTAGGGGGCAAGAGACCCAGTACTTC. Protein product: CSVAPPRGQETQYF. The chain links TRBV29-1 to TRBJ2-5; D possibly corresponds to TRBD1 (6 bases). Germline V CDR1 and CDR2: SQVTM, ANQGSEA. Trimming took 4 bases from V and 2 from J, leaving 14 bases between them. CDR3 length: 14 amino acids.

This clone appeared a few times. The CDR3 spells CASSSGTGVSYEQYF. The CDR3 nucleotides read TGTGCCAGTTCCTCCGGGACAGGGGTCTCCTACGAGCAGTACTTC. The rearrangement links TRBV19 to TRBJ2-7; 10 bases are shared with TRBD1. The V segment lost 8 bases and the J segment 0 bases; nucleotides outside the gene matches: 7. Germline V gene data show CDR1 as LNHDA and CDR2 as SQIVND (reference sequence). The CDR3 sequence is 15 residues long.